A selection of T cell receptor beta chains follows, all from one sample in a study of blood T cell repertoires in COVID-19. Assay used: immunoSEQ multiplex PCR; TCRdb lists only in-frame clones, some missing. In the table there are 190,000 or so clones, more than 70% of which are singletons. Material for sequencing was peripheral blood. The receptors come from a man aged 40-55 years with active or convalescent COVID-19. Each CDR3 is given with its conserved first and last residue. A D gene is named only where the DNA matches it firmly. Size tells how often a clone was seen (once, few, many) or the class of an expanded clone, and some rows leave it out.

cdr3_nt: TGTGCCACCAGCAGAGGACGGACAGGGGGCACCACTGAAGCTTTCTTT
cdr3_aa: CATSRGRTGGTTEAFF
v_call: TRBV15
j_call: TRBJ1-1
cdr3_length: 16
d_call: TRBD1
clone_size: -

cdr3_nt: TGTGCCAGCAGCCAAGAGGCTAGCGGGGGGTGGTACGAGCAGTACTTC
cdr3_aa: CASSQEASGGWYEQYF
v_call: TRBV4-2
j_call: TRBJ2-7
cdr3_length: 16
d_call: TRBD2
clone_size: -

cdr3_nt: TGTGCCAGCAGTCGAAACTTGGACAGCTCTGGAAACACCATATATTTT
cdr3_aa: CASSRNLDSSGNTIYF
v_call: TRBV6-6
j_call: TRBJ1-3
cdr3_length: 16
d_call: -
clone_size: -

cdr3_nt: TGTGCCAGCAGGGTTTACCGGGACATTGCGTTCTTC
cdr3_aa: CASRVYRDIAFF
v_call: TRBV7-9
j_call: TRBJ2-1
cdr3_length: 12
d_call: -
clone_size: -

cdr3_nt: TGTGCCAGCAGCTTAGGGATTACGACAGGGTCACAAGAGACCCAGTACTTC
cdr3_aa: CASSLGITTGSQETQYF
v_call: TRBV11-2
j_call: TRBJ2-5
cdr3_length: 17
d_call: TRBD1
clone_size: -

cdr3_nt: TGTGCCAGCAGAAAGCGGGGCCTTAGCACAGATACGCAGTATTTT
cdr3_aa: CASRKRGLSTDTQYF
v_call: TRBV11-3
j_call: TRBJ2-3
cdr3_length: 15
d_call: TRBD2
clone_size: -

cdr3_nt: TGTGCCCGCAGCTTGGGGGGGGGACCTCAGCCCCAGCATTTT
cdr3_aa: CARSLGGGPQPQHF
v_call: TRBV5-6
j_call: TRBJ1-5
cdr3_length: 14
d_call: -
clone_size: -

cdr3_nt: TGTGCCAGCAGCCGCCCAGGGGGCGCACCCGGGGAGCTGTTTTTT
cdr3_aa: CASSRPGGAPGELFF
v_call: TRBV11-1
j_call: TRBJ2-2
cdr3_length: 15
d_call: TRBD1
clone_size: -

cdr3_nt: TGTGCCAGCAGCTTGACAGGGCCCACCTATGGCTACACCTTC
cdr3_aa: CASSLTGPTYGYTF
v_call: TRBV7-9
j_call: TRBJ1-2
cdr3_length: 14
d_call: TRBD1
clone_size: -

cdr3_nt: TGTGCCAGCAGCTCCACCTACACCAGGGCACCGCCCCGGGGCTACACCTTC
cdr3_aa: CASSSTYTRAPPRGYTF
v_call: TRBV7-2
j_call: TRBJ1-2
cdr3_length: 17
d_call: -
clone_size: -

cdr3_nt: TGTGCCAGTAGTAGGACAGGGAAAGACTATGGCTACACCTTC
cdr3_aa: CASSRTGKDYGYTF
v_call: TRBV19
j_call: TRBJ1-2
cdr3_length: 14
d_call: TRBD1
clone_size: -

cdr3_nt: TGTGCCAGCAGCCGTAGGGACAGCTCGAACACTGAAGCTTTCTTT
cdr3_aa: CASSRRDSSNTEAFF
v_call: TRBV3-1/TRBV3-2
j_call: TRBJ1-1
cdr3_length: 15
d_call: TRBD1
clone_size: -

cdr3_nt: TGTGCCAGCAGCCCGTTCACAGGGGGCAGCAATCAGCCCCAGCATTTT
cdr3_aa: CASSPFTGGSNQPQHF
v_call: TRBV3-1/TRBV3-2
j_call: TRBJ1-5
cdr3_length: 16
d_call: TRBD1
clone_size: -

cdr3_nt: TGTGCCAGCAGTCATGGAGGGACGTATGGCCACACCTTC
cdr3_aa: CASSHGGTYGHTF
v_call: TRBV3-1/TRBV3-2
j_call: TRBJ1-2
cdr3_length: 13
d_call: -
clone_size: -

cdr3_nt: TGTGCCAGTAGTATAGTTATGGGGGCGAAGGAGCTGTTTTTT
cdr3_aa: CASSIVMGAKELFF
v_call: TRBV19
j_call: TRBJ2-2
cdr3_length: 14
d_call: -
clone_size: -

cdr3_nt: TGTGCCAGCAGCTTGGGTGGAGTATCAAACACTGAAGCTTTCTTT
cdr3_aa: CASSLGGVSNTEAFF
v_call: TRBV5-5
j_call: TRBJ1-1
cdr3_length: 15
d_call: -
clone_size: -

cdr3_nt: TGCGCCAGCAGCTATCGACCGACAGAAAACACTGAAGCTTTCTTT
cdr3_aa: CASSYRPTENTEAFF
v_call: TRBV5-1
j_call: TRBJ1-1
cdr3_length: 15
d_call: -
clone_size: once

cdr3_nt: TGTGCCAGCAGCAAACTGAGTGGGGCTACCAATAATTCACCCCTCCACTTT
cdr3_aa: CASSKLSGATNNSPLHF
v_call: TRBV27
j_call: TRBJ1-6
cdr3_length: 17
d_call: -
clone_size: -

cdr3_nt: TGTGCCAGTACCGGGCCGGGGGACGGTAACACTGAAGCTTTCTTT
cdr3_aa: CASTGPGDGNTEAFF
v_call: TRBV2
j_call: TRBJ1-1
cdr3_length: 15
d_call: -
clone_size: -

cdr3_nt: TGTGCCAGCAGCCAAGAGGGTAGCGCAAGCTCCTACAATGAGCAGTTCTTC
cdr3_aa: CASSQEGSASSYNEQFF
v_call: TRBV4-2
j_call: TRBJ2-1
cdr3_length: 17
d_call: -
clone_size: -

cdr3_nt: TGTGCCAGCAGTGAAGCGGACAGGATTAGCAATCAGCCCCAGCATTTT
cdr3_aa: CASSEADRISNQPQHF
v_call: TRBV6-1
j_call: TRBJ1-5
cdr3_length: 16
d_call: TRBD1
clone_size: -

cdr3_nt: TGTGCCAGTTGCCGCGTGGGACAGTCTAATGAAAAACTGTTTTTT
cdr3_aa: CASCRVGQSNEKLFF
v_call: TRBV19
j_call: TRBJ1-4
cdr3_length: 15
d_call: TRBD1
clone_size: -

cdr3_nt: TGTGCCACCAGCACCGACAGGGGGCGGAATGAGCAGTTCTTC
cdr3_aa: CATSTDRGRNEQFF
v_call: TRBV15
j_call: TRBJ2-1
cdr3_length: 14
d_call: TRBD1
clone_size: -

cdr3_nt: TGTGCCAGCAAGGAGGGTTTTTCCCAGCCCCAGCATTTT
cdr3_aa: CASKEGFSQPQHF
v_call: TRBV6-5
j_call: TRBJ1-5
cdr3_length: 13
d_call: -
clone_size: -

cdr3_nt: TGTGCCAGCAGCCAAGATCCCGAAAGCGGGGGGCTATCCTACGAGCAGTACTTC
cdr3_aa: CASSQDPESGGLSYEQYF
v_call: TRBV4-2
j_call: TRBJ2-7
cdr3_length: 18
d_call: TRBD2
clone_size: -

cdr3_nt: TGTGCCAGCACCGACACCACCGGGGAGCTGTTTTTT
cdr3_aa: CASTDTTGELFF
v_call: TRBV5-4
j_call: TRBJ2-2
cdr3_length: 12
d_call: -
clone_size: -

cdr3_nt: TGTGCCAGCAGCTTAGGGGGGACGGCCGCTACGCAGTATTTT
cdr3_aa: CASSLGGTAATQYF
v_call: TRBV7-3
j_call: TRBJ2-3
cdr3_length: 14
d_call: -
clone_size: -